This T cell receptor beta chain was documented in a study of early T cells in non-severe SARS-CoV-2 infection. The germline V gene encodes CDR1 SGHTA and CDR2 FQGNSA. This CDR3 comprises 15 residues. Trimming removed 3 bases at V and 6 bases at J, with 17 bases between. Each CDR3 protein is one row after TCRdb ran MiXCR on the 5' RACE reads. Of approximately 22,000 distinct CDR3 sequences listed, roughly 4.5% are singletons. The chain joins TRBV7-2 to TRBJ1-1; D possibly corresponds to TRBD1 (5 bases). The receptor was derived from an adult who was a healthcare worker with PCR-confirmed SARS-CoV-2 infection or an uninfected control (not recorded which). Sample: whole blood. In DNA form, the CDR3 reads TGTGCCAGCAGCTTCCGGGACGGATATGACCCTGAAGCTTTCTTT. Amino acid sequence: CASSFRDGYDPEAFF.